This record looks at one T cell receptor (beta chain) sequence and its context. The antigen remains unidentified. The data were produced by immunoSEQ multiplex PCR, yet TCRdb's version contains in-frame clones alone and is incomplete. The table has about 680,000 clones, around 74% seen once. The CDR3 sequence is 17 residues long. Germline values: CDR1 ENHRY, CDR2 SYGVKD. J was trimmed by 3 bases and V by 0 bases; bases with no gene match: 6. This specimen belongs to a study of shared clonotypes between healthy human individuals. Study-level points and caveats: In contrast to clonotypes shared by all four donors, non-shared clonotypes had lower generation probabilities.

The specimen sequenced was memory CD4+ T cells sorted from blood. Stated subset: CD45RA-negative fraction. The source of this sequence is a woman in her twenties or thirties in good health. This chain joins TRBV10-3 and TRBJ2-2; 8 bases are a match to TRBD2. The CDR3: CAISESRPGGDTGELFF. CDR3 coding DNA: TGTGCCATCAGTGAGTCGAGGCCGGGAGGGGACACCGGGGAGCTGTTTTTT.